The 9 T cell receptor beta chains given below trace back to one sample, sequenced in a study of blood T cell repertoires in COVID-19. Libraries were prepared by immunoSEQ multiplex PCR; TCRdb keeps only in-frame clonotypes and omits some of them. The table records around 80,000 clones, under 85% of them present only once. The sequenced sample consisted of peripheral blood. The receptor set was obtained from a human donor in a cohort sampled during active COVID-19.

V and J are TRBV15 and TRBJ1-2; TRBD1 aligns across 7 bases. J gave up 5 bases and V 5 bases, and 8 bases lay outside the gene matches. Germline CDR1 LNHNV, CDR2 YYDKDF (reference sequence). The CDR3 is 14 amino acids. In nucleotides, the CDR3 is TGTGCCACCAGCCCTGACAGGGAGAGGTATGGCTACACCTTC. Translation: CATSPDRERYGYTF.

This chain uses TRBV19 with TRBJ1-2; maybe TRBD1 (6 bases). Between the trimmed V and J ends, which lost 5 bases and 5 bases, there was a span of 15 bases. Germline assignment: CDR1 LNHDA and CDR2 SQIVND (reference sequence). The length of the CDR3 is 14 residues. CDR3 in amino acids: CASSPLDRGYGYTF. CDR3 in DNA: TGTGCCAGTAGTCCCCTGGACAGAGGGTATGGCTACACCTTC.

The genes are TRBV11-3 and TRBJ1-3; D is ambiguous. Germline CDR1 and CDR2: SGHNT and YENEEA. Between the trimmed V and J ends, which lost 5 bases and 0 bases, there was a span of 17 bases. CDR3 length equals 17 residues. The CDR3 region has the DNA TGTGCCAGCAGCCCCCGACAAGGAGGAAACTCTGGAAACACCATATATTTT. Translation: CASSPRQGGNSGNTIYF.

V usage is TRBV4-2 and J usage is TRBJ2-3; D not certain. This CDR3 is built from 13 residues. V was pared by 0 bases and J by 5 bases, with 6 bases between. Germline V gene data show CDR1 as LGHNA and CDR2 as YNFKEQ. In nucleotides, the CDR3 is TGTGCCAGCAGCCAAGAACTCGGAGATACGCAGTATTTT. It yields the protein CASSQELGDTQYF.

The chain joins TRBV5-5 to TRBJ1-1, with D unclear. Trimming left V 1 base short and J 4 bases short, with 8 bases between. Germline lookup yields CDR1 SGHKS and CDR2 YYEKEE (reference sequence). This CDR3 is built from 13 residues. Here the CDR3 DNA reads TGTGCCAGCAGCTTGTTTCAGGCCACTGAAGCTTTCTTT. It specifies CASSLFQATEAFF.

This rearrangement joins TRBV11-2 to TRBJ2-3, with 11 bases lining up with TRBD2. CDR3 size: 18 residues. Germline CDR1 SGHAT, CDR2 FQNNGV. V lost 5 bases and J lost 1; bases outside the gene matches: 11. CDR3 nucleotide sequence: TGTGCCAGCAGCCCTACTAGCGGGGGCCCCCTCGGCACAGATACGCAGTATTTT. Its translation is CASSPTSGGPLGTDTQYF.

V is TRBV27 and J is TRBJ2-1; TRBD2 might be the D (6 bases). The CDR3 sequence is 11 residues long. The V end was cut by 6 bases, the J end by 8 bases, with 8 bases between. CDR1 MNHEY and CDR2 SMNVEV come from the germline V gene (reference sequence). For the CDR3, the DNA is TGTGCCAGCAGGTCGGGGGATGAGCAGTTCTTC. Its protein is CASRSGDEQFF.

This sequence joins TRBV28 and TRBJ2-7; TRBD1 matches at 7 bases. Germline V lookup: CDR1 MDHEN, CDR2 SYDVKM. J was trimmed by 0 bases and V by 5 bases; bases with no gene match: 7. The CDR3 is 15 residues long. DNA for the CDR3: TGTGCCAGCAGTGCCGCGACAGGGAGCTCCTACGAGCAGTACTTC. Encoded protein: CASSAATGSSYEQYF.

This chain joins TRBV28 and TRBJ2-3; 7 bases line up with TRBD1. The V gene end was trimmed by 5 bases and the J gene end by 0 bases; junction bases not matched to a gene: 11. This CDR3 is 17 amino acids long. The germline CDR1 and CDR2 sequences are MDHEN and SYDVKM. This CDR3 reads CASSPPRQGGSTDTQYF. CDR3 DNA: TGTGCCAGCAGTCCCCCCCGACAGGGCGGGAGCACAGATACGCAGTATTTT.